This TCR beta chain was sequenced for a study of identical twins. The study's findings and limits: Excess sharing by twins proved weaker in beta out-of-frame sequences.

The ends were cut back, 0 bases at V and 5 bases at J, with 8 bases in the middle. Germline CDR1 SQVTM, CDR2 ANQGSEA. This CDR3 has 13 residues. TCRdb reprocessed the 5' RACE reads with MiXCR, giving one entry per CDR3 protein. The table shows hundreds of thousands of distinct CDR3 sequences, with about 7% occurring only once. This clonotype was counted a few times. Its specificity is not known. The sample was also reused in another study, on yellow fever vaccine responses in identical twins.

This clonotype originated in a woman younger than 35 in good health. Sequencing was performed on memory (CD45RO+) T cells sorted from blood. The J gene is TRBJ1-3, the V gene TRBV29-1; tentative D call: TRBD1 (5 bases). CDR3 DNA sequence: TGCAGCGTTGAAGAGCCAGGGAGAAACACCATATATTTT. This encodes CSVEEPGRNTIYF.